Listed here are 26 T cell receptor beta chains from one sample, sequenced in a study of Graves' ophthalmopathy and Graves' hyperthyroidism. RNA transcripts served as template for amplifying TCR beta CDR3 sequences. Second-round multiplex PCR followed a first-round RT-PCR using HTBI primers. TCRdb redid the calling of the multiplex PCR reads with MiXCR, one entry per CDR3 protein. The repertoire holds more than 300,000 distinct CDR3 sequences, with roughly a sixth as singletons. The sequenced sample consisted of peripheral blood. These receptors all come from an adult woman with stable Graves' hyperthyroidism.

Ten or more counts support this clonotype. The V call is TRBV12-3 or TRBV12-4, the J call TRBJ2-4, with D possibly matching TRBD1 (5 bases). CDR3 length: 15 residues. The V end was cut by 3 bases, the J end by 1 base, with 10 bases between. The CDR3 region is CASSLVQGAKNIQYF. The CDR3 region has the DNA TGTGCCAGCAGTTTGGTTCAGGGTGCCAAAAACATTCAGTACTTC.

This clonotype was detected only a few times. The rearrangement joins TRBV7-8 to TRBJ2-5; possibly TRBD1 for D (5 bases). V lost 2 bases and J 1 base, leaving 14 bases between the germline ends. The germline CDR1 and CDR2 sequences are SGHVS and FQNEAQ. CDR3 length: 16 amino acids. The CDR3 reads CASSLRVGVFQETQYF. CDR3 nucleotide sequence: TGTGCCAGCAGCTTACGCGTAGGGGTGTTCCAAGAGACCCAGTACTTC.

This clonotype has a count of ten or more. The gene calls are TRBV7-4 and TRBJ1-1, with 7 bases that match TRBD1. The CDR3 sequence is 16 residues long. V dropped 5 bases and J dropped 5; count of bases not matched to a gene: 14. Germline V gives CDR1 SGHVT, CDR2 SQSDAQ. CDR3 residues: CASSATSRQGGTEAFF. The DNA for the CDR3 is TGTGCCAGCAGCGCGACCTCTAGACAGGGTGGGACTGAAGCTTTCTTT.

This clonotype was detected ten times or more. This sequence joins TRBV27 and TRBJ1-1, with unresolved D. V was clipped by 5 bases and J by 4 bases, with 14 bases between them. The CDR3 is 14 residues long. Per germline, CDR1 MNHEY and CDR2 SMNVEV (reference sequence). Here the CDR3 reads CASSARGGITEAFF. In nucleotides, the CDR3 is TGTGCCAGCAGTGCCCGGGGAGGGATCACTGAAGCTTTCTTT.

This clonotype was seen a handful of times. Here the CDR3 DNA reads TGTGCCAGCAGTAACGGACAGGGAAATGCCTACGAGCAGTACTTC. Its protein product is CASSNGQGNAYEQYF. The chain employs TRBV28 and TRBJ2-7, with 8 bases lining up with TRBD1. This CDR3 contains 15 residues. Germline loops: CDR1 MDHEN, CDR2 SYDVKM. The trim removed 5 bases at V and 2 bases at J, leaving 8 bases unmatched.

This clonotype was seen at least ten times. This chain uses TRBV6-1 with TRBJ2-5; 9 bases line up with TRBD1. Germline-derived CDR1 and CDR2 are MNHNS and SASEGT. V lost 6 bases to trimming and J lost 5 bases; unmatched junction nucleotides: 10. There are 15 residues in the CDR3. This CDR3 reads CASREQGAGVETQYF. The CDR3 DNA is TGTGCCAGCAGAGAACAGGGGGCGGGTGTTGAGACCCAGTACTTC.

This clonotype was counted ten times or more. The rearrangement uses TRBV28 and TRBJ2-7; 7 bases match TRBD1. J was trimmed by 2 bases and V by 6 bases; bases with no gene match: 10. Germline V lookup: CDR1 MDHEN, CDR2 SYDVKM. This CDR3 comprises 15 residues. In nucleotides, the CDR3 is TGTGCCAGCAGCTCCGCGCCGGGACAGCCCTACGAGCAGTACTTC. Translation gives CASSSAPGQPYEQYF.

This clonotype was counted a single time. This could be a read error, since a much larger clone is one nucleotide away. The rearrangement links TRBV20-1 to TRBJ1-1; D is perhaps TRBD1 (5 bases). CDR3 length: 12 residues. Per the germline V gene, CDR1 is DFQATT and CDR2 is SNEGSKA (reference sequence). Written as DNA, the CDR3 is TGCAGTGCTAGGGGACCGCGAATTGAAGCTCTCTTT. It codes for CSARGPRIEALF.

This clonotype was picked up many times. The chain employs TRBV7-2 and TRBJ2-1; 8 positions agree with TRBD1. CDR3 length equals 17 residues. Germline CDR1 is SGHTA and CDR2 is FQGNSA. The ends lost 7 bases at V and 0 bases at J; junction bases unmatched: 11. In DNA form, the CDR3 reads TGTGCCAGCAAATTCTCCACCGGGACAGGCTCCTACAATGAGCAGTTCTTC. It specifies CASKFSTGTGSYNEQFF.

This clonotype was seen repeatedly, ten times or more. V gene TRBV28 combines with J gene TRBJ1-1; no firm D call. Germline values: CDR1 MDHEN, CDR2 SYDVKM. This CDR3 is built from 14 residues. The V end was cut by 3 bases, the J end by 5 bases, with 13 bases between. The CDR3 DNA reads TGTGCCAGCAGTTTGGTCACCCGGGGAACTGAAGCTTTCTTT. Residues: CASSLVTRGTEAFF.

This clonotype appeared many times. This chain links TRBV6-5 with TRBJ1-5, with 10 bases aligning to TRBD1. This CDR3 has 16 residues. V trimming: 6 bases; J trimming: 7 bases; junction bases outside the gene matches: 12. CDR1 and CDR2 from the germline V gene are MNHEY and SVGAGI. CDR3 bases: TGTGCCAGCAGCTACCCGGGACAGGGGAATCGACAGCCCCAGCATTTT. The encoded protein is CASSYPGQGNRQPQHF.

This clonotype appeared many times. Here the CDR3 DNA reads TGTGCCAGCATTAAGGACAGCCGATATGGCTACACCTTC. This encodes CASIKDSRYGYTF. This chain links TRBV12-3 or TRBV12-4 with TRBJ1-2, with D possibly TRBD1 on 6 matching bases. This CDR3 is built from 13 residues. The germline V and J ends were trimmed by 7 bases and 5 bases, with 14 bases remaining between them.

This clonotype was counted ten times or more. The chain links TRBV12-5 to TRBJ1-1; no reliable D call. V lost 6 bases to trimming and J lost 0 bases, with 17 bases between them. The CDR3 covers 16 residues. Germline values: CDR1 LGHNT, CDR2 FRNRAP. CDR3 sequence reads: CASGIRTVLLNTEAFF. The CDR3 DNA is TGTGCTAGTGGAATCCGGACTGTCCTGCTGAACACTGAAGCTTTCTTT.

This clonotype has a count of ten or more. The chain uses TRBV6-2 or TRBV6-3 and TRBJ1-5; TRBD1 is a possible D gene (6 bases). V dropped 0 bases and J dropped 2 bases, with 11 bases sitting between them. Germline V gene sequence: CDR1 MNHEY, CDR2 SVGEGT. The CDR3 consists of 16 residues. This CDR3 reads CASSYSGGWGNQPQHF. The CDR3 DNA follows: TGTGCCAGCAGTTACTCCGGGGGCTGGGGCAATCAGCCCCAGCATTTT.

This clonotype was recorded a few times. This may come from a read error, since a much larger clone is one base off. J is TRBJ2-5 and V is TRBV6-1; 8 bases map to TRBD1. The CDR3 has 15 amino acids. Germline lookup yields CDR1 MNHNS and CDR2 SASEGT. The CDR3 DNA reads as TGTGCCAGCAGTGAAACTAACAGGGGGGAAGAGACCAAGTACTTC. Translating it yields CASSETNRGEETKYF.

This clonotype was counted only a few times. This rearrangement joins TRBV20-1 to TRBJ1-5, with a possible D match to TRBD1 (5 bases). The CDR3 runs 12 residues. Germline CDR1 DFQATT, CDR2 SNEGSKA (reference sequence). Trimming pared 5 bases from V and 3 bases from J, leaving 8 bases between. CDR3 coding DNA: TGCAGTGCTCAGGGTTCCAATCAGCCCCAGCATTTT. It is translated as CSAQGSNQPQHF.

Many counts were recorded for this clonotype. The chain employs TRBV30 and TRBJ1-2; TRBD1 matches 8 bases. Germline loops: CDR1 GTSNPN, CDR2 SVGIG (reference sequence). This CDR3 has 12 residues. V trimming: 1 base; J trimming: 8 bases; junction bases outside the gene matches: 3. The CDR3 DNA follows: TGTGCCTGGAGTGCAGCAGGGGGCGGCTACACCTTC. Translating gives CAWSAAGGGYTF.

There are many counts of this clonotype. This chain's CDR3 is CASSMIGELFF. Written as DNA, the CDR3 is TGTGCCAGTAGTATGATCGGGGAGCTGTTTTTT. The chain combines TRBV19 with TRBJ2-2; no firm D call. Germline lookup yields CDR1 LNHDA and CDR2 SQIVND (reference sequence). The CDR3 length is 11 residues. Trimming left V 3 bases short and J 7 bases short, with 3 bases between.

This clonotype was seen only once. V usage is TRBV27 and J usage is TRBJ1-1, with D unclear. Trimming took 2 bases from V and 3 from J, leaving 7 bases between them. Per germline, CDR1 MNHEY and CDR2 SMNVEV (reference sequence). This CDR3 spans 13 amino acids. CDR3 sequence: CASSLITDTEAFF. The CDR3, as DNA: TGTGCCAGCAGTTTAATCACGGACACTGAAGCTTTCTTT.

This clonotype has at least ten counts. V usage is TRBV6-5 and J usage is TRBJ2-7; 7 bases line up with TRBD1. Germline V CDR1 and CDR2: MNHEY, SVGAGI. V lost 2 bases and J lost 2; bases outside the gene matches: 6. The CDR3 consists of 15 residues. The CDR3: CASSYGDRPAYEQYF. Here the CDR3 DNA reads TGTGCCAGCAGTTACGGGGACAGACCGGCCTACGAGCAGTACTTC.

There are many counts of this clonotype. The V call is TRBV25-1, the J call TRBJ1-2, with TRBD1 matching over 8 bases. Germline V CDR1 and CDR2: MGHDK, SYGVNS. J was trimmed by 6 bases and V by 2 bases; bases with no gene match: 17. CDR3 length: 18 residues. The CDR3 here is CASSEGFVGQVTPHGYTF. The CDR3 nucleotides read TGTGCCAGCAGTGAAGGGTTTGTGGGACAGGTCACTCCCCATGGCTACACCTTC.

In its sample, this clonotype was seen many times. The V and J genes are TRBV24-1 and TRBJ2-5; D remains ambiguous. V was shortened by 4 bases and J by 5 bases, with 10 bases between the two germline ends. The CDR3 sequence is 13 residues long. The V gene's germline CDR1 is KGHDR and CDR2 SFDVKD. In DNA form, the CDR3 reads TGTGCCACCAGTGAACCATTTCGGGAGACCCAGTACTTC. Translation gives CATSEPFRETQYF.

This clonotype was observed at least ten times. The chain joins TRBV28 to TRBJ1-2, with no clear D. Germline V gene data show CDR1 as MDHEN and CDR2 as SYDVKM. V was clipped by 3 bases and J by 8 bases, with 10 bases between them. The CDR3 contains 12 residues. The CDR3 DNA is TGTGCCAGCAGTTTGTTGCAGGACGGCTACACCTTC. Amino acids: CASSLLQDGYTF.

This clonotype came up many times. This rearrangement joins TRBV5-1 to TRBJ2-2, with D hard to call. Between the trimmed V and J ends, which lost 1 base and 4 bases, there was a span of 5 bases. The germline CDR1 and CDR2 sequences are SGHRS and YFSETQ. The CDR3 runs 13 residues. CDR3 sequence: CASSLLVTGELFF. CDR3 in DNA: TGCGCCAGCAGCTTGCTCGTCACCGGGGAGCTGTTTTTT.

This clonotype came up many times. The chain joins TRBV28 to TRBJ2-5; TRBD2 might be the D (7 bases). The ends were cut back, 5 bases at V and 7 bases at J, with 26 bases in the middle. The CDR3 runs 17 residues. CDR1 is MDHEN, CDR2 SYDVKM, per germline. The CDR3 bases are TGTGCCAGCAGTATCCCCGGACTTGGACGGGGGGCGGGGACCCAGTACTTC. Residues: CASSIPGLGRGAGTQYF.

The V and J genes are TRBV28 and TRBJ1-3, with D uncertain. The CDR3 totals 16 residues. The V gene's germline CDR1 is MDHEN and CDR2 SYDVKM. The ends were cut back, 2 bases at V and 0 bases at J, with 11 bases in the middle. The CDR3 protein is CASSLEVWSSGNTIYF. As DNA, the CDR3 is TGTGCCAGCAGTTTAGAGGTTTGGAGCTCTGGAAACACCATATATTTT.